The rows below give T cell receptor beta chains drawn from one sample of a study of T-cell memory formation after mild COVID-19. TCRdb redid the calling of the 5' RACE reads with MiXCR, one entry per CDR3 protein. Of approximately 150,000 distinct CDR3 sequences in the sample, 10% to 15% are singletons; the top ten hold approximately 3.3%. The sample comprised PBMCs or a T cell subset sorted from them (not recorded which). The receptors shown here come from a man between 18 and 29 years old who had mild COVID-19 (a few samples of this study predate the infection). Cell type and time point are not known. The CDR3 runs from the conserved cysteine through the conserved F or W. Fields, in order: CDR3 protein, V gene, clone size, J gene. Size is omitted from some rows. Given values are once, few, many or a class for expanded clones.

cdr3_aa: CSARAASGGHEQFF; v_call: TRBV20-1; clone_size: -; j_call: TRBJ2-1
cdr3_aa: CASRTGPIEGYTF; v_call: TRBV5-1; clone_size: -; j_call: TRBJ1-2
cdr3_aa: CASSFSNQETQYF; v_call: TRBV5-6; clone_size: few; j_call: TRBJ2-5
cdr3_aa: CSASRLAGRYNEQFF; v_call: TRBV20-1; clone_size: -; j_call: TRBJ2-1
cdr3_aa: CASSHFGGSSYNEQFF; v_call: TRBV27; clone_size: -; j_call: TRBJ2-1
cdr3_aa: CASSLRARVAGNTIYF; v_call: TRBV7-8; clone_size: -; j_call: TRBJ1-3
cdr3_aa: CASSLEGQGNEQYF; v_call: TRBV5-1; clone_size: -; j_call: TRBJ2-7
cdr3_aa: CASSPGTKRNTEAFF; v_call: TRBV18; clone_size: -; j_call: TRBJ1-1
cdr3_aa: CATTVGSYNSPLHF; v_call: TRBV10-3; clone_size: many; j_call: TRBJ1-6
cdr3_aa: CASSFTDPTDTQYF; v_call: TRBV5-1; clone_size: few; j_call: TRBJ2-3
cdr3_aa: CSARGLRRGGDTQYF; v_call: TRBV20-1; clone_size: few; j_call: TRBJ2-3
cdr3_aa: CAISAQGGRRDTQYF; v_call: TRBV10-3; clone_size: -; j_call: TRBJ2-3
cdr3_aa: CASSFTDEQFF; v_call: TRBV7-6; clone_size: few; j_call: TRBJ2-1
cdr3_aa: CASSPGAGAVDTEAFF; v_call: TRBV5-1; clone_size: -; j_call: TRBJ1-1
cdr3_aa: CASSWLGREQYF; v_call: TRBV11-2; clone_size: -; j_call: TRBJ2-7
cdr3_aa: CASASGGNNEQFF; v_call: TRBV23-1; clone_size: few; j_call: TRBJ2-1
cdr3_aa: CATSEPQGSGELFF; v_call: TRBV24-1; clone_size: -; j_call: TRBJ2-2
cdr3_aa: CASNRFGNTEAFF; v_call: TRBV7-2; clone_size: -; j_call: TRBJ1-1
cdr3_aa: CSAHRGGRDAKYF; v_call: TRBV20-1; clone_size: -; j_call: TRBJ2-7
cdr3_aa: CASSFRGYQDEQFF; v_call: TRBV27; clone_size: -; j_call: TRBJ2-1
cdr3_aa: CAWTIAGTGDYEQYF; v_call: TRBV30; clone_size: -; j_call: TRBJ2-7
cdr3_aa: CATSRGDLDSPYGYTF; v_call: TRBV15; clone_size: -; j_call: TRBJ1-2
cdr3_aa: CASSLATGTGELFF; v_call: TRBV7-2; clone_size: -; j_call: TRBJ2-2
cdr3_aa: CASREQGGGGYTF; v_call: TRBV6-5; clone_size: -; j_call: TRBJ1-2
cdr3_aa: CASSPPGGTGELFF; v_call: TRBV7-3; clone_size: -; j_call: TRBJ2-2
cdr3_aa: CASSPGQGVYGEQYF; v_call: TRBV19; clone_size: few; j_call: TRBJ2-7